The TCR beta chain described here comes from a study of regulatory T cells in long-lasting Graves disease. Time point defined: newly diagnosed GD, antithyroid drugs for less than 3 months. The TCR library was prepared using RNA isolated from PBMCs. Investigators prepared the TCR beta libraries by applying iRepertoire HTBI primers and Arm-PCR of CDR3 regions. MiXCR, run by TCRdb on the multiplex PCR reads, gives a single entry per CDR3 protein. This sample has approximately 350,000 distinct CDR3 sequences, with roughly a sixth found just once. On this clonotype itself: What it binds is not known.

Germline lookup yields CDR1 LNHDA and CDR2 SQIVND (reference sequence). The CDR3 sequence is 13 residues long. V lost 7 bases and J lost 1; bases outside the gene matches: 1. Study-wide results and caveats: Persistent disease preferred TRBV28, TRBJ1-2 and TRBJ2-5. TCR diversity was lower in persistent than newly diagnosed Graves' disease.

These data were also reused for a study on T cells in Graves' hyperthyroidism and ophthalmopathy. This second study says: When the TCR CDR3 underwent first-round RT-PCR, the HTBI primer set was used.

The rearrangement uses TRBV19 and TRBJ1-1; 9 bases map to TRBD1. The sample was peripheral blood mononuclear cells (PBMCs), taken at new diagnosis, from a patient treated with antithyroid drugs. The clonotype was recovered from a man aged 35 to 55 with Graves disease. Here the CDR3 reads CASNRGPNTEAFF. CDR3 bases: TGTGCCAGTAACAGGGGGCCGAACACTGAAGCTTTCTTT. Full variable domain (rest looked up from reference TRBV19 and TRBJ1-1): DGGITQSPKYLFRKEGQNVTLSCEQNLNHDAMYWYRQDPGQGLRLIYYSQIVNDFQKGDIAEGYSVSREKKESFPLTVTSAQKNPTAFYLCASNRGPNTEAFFGQGTRLTVV.